The next 24 T cell receptor beta chains were all read from a single sample in a study of T cell responses to AZD1222 COVID-19 vaccine. Clones were sequenced by immunoSEQ multiplex PCR, and TCRdb holds only the in-frame ones, with some missing. The sample has about 150,000 clones, over 75% seen once; the top ten hold 3% to 3.5%. Sequencing was performed on peripheral blood, taken 28 days after the second AZD1222 dose. The source of these receptors is an adult who received the AZD1222 COVID-19 vaccine.

This sequence joins TRBV6-5 and TRBJ2-1; 10 bases are a match to TRBD1. This CDR3 has 15 residues. The germline CDR1 and CDR2 sequences are MNHEY and SVGAGI. V lost 5 bases to trimming and J lost 9 bases; unmatched junction nucleotides: 10. The CDR3 DNA reads as TGTGCCAGCAGTACGACCGGGACAGGGGAGGGTGAGCAGTTCTTC. Translation: CASSTTGTGEGEQFF.

The chain links TRBV5-4 to TRBJ2-2; D is uncertain. Trimming left V 4 bases short and J 2 bases short, with 3 bases between. Germline V lookup: CDR1 SGHNT, CDR2 YYREEE (reference sequence). There are 12 residues in the CDR3. The CDR3 protein is CASSINTGELFF. The CDR3 bases are TGTGCCAGCAGCATAAACACCGGGGAGCTGTTTTTT. The entire variable domain, with the rest obtained from reference TRBV5-4 and TRBJ2-2, is as follows: ETGVTQSPTHLIKTRGQQVTLRCSSQSGHNTVSWYQQALGQGPQFIFQYYREEENGRGNFPPRFSGLQFPNYSSELNVNALELDDSALYLCASSINTGELFFGEGSRLTVL.

This chain connects TRBV9 to TRBJ2-2; D uncertain. CDR3 length: 15 amino acids. Trimming removed 1 base from V and 4 bases from J, with 11 bases in between. The V gene's germline CDR1 is SGDLS and CDR2 YYNGEE. CDR3 sequence reads: CASSVPPDPTGELFF. The CDR3 DNA reads TGTGCCAGCAGCGTACCACCCGACCCCACCGGGGAGCTGTTTTTT.

The rearrangement joins TRBV3-1 (or the pseudogene TRBV3-2) to TRBJ2-6, with D maybe TRBD2 (6 bases). Germline CDR1 and CDR2: LGHDT and YNNKEL (reference sequence). V was trimmed by 4 bases and J by 2 bases, leaving 12 bases between them. CDR3 length: 16 residues. The CDR3 loop reads CASSRSTGAGANVLTF. DNA for the CDR3: TGTGCCAGCAGCCGATCGACGGGGGCTGGGGCCAACGTCCTGACTTTC.

The V gene is TRBV19, the J gene TRBJ1-1; 7 bases agree with TRBD1. The CDR3 is 14 residues long. V lost 7 bases, J lost 2 bases, and 7 bases stayed unmatched. The germline CDR1 and CDR2 sequences are LNHDA and SQIVND (reference sequence). CDR3 in DNA: TGTGCCAGTAACGAACAGGGGACCAACACTGAAGCTTTCTTT. This gives the protein CASNEQGTNTEAFF. The full variable domain, rest sourced from reference TRBV19 and TRBJ1-1, is DGGITQSPKYLFRKEGQNVTLSCEQNLNHDAMYWYRQDPGQGLRLIYYSQIVNDFQKGDIAEGYSVSREKKESFPLTVTSAQKNPTAFYLCASNEQGTNTEAFFGQGTRLTVV.

This chain connects TRBV4-1 to TRBJ2-3, with no clear D. The CDR3 is 14 amino acids. The V gene's germline CDR1 is MGHRA and CDR2 YSYEKL. Deletions cut 1 base from V and 1 base from J, with 6 bases between. CDR3 nucleotides: TGCGCCAGCAGCCAAGTGCCAGGCACAGATACGCAGTATTTT. Amino acids: CASSQVPGTDTQYF.

This chain joins TRBV2 and TRBJ1-6, with D uncertain. This CDR3 is 15 amino acids long. From germline, CDR1 is SNHLY and CDR2 FYNNEI. The V gene lost 8 bases and the J gene lost 8 bases, with 19 bases spanning the gap. The CDR3 region is CASLYGESLYSPLHF. DNA for the CDR3: TGTGCCAGCCTATATGGGGAGAGCCTCTATTCACCCCTCCACTTT.

The chain carries TRBV6-5 and TRBJ2-1; 8 bases map to TRBD2. Germline CDR1 and CDR2: MNHEY and SVGAGI. V trimming: 7 bases; J trimming: 3 bases; junction bases outside the gene matches: 5. This CDR3 contains 14 residues. The CDR3 DNA follows: TGTGCCAGCAAGCCGGGACTAGACTACAATGAGCAGTTCTTC. Its translation: CASKPGLDYNEQFF.

The chain recombines TRBV10-3 with TRBJ2-1; D is unclear. Germline V gene lookup returns CDR1 ENHRY and CDR2 SYGVKD. V dropped 2 bases and J dropped 0 bases, with 8 bases sitting between them. This CDR3 comprises 15 residues. This CDR3 reads CAISETELSYNEQFF. CDR3 nucleotide sequence: TGTGCCATCAGTGAGACAGAACTCTCCTACAATGAGCAGTTCTTC.

The chain carries TRBV5-1 and TRBJ1-1; D is unresolved. Germline V gene lookup returns CDR1 SGHRS and CDR2 YFSETQ. Trimming removed 4 bases from V and 1 base from J, with 14 bases in between. The CDR3 has 15 amino acids. CDR3 in amino acids: CASSPYGVWNTEAFF. The CDR3 DNA reads TGCGCCAGCAGCCCATACGGGGTTTGGAACACTGAAGCTTTCTTT.

The chain employs TRBV7-9 and TRBJ2-3; a possible D gene is TRBD1 (5 bases). Germline CDR1 reads SEHNR; CDR2 reads FQNEAQ (reference sequence). The CDR3 spans 17 residues. V was shortened by 1 base and J by 0 bases, with 14 bases between the two germline ends. The CDR3 DNA reads TGTGCCAGCAGCTTAGGTCGCACAGGACATAGCACAGATACGCAGTATTTT. Its translation is CASSLGRTGHSTDTQYF. Full variable domain (missing parts from reference TRBV7-9 and TRBJ2-3): DTGVSQNPRHKITKRGQNVTFRCDPISEHNRLYWYRQTLGQGPEFLTYFQNEAQLEKSRLLSDRFSAERPKGSFSTLEIQRTEQGDSAMYLCASSLGRTGHSTDTQYFGPGTRLTVL.

The V call is TRBV6-4, the J call TRBJ2-2; D is ambiguous. CDR3 length: 12 amino acids. V lost 3 bases to trimming and J lost 5 bases, with 4 bases between them. From germline, CDR1 is MRHNA and CDR2 SNTAGT. The CDR3 DNA follows: TGTGCCAGCAGTGAACCAACCGGGGAGCTGTTTTTT. Translated: CASSEPTGELFF.

The rearrangement joins TRBV30 to TRBJ2-5; D remains unclear. The CDR3 has 16 residues. Trimming stripped 0 bases from V and 3 bases from J, with 17 bases between. Germline CDR1 is GTSNPN and CDR2 is SVGIG (reference sequence). The CDR3 loop is CAWSVSPSEWEETQYF. In nucleotides, the CDR3 is TGTGCCTGGAGTGTATCCCCGTCGGAGTGGGAAGAGACCCAGTACTTC.

The gene calls are TRBV21-1 and TRBJ2-5. TRBV21-1 is a known pseudogene. This CDR3 comprises 13 residues. CDR3 sequence: CASSEGPQETQYF. CDR3 nucleotides: TGTGCCAGCAGCGAGGGACCTCAAGAGACCCAGTACTTC.

J is TRBJ2-4 and V is TRBV5-4; D is unclear. The V gene's germline CDR1 is SGHNT and CDR2 YYREEE (reference sequence). CDR3 length: 14 residues. Trimming shortened V by 2 bases and J by 6 bases, and 12 bases separated the two germline ends. The CDR3 is CASSLEASGNIQYF. The CDR3 bases are TGTGCCAGCAGCTTAGAGGCGTCGGGAAACATTCAGTACTTC. Using reference TRBV5-4 and TRBJ2-4 for the parts outside the CDR3, the full variable domain is ETGVTQSPTHLIKTRGQQVTLRCSSQSGHNTVSWYQQALGQGPQFIFQYYREEENGRGNFPPRFSGLQFPNYSSELNVNALELDDSALYLCASSLEASGNIQYFGAGTRLSVL.

The CDR3 here is CASSRHPRSKETQYF. The CDR3 nucleotides are TGTGCCAGTAGTAGGCACCCCCGGTCAAAGGAGACCCAGTACTTC. This chain uses TRBV19 with TRBJ2-5; D ambiguous. Trimming cost V 4 bases and J 5 bases, with 17 bases left between them. Germline values: CDR1 LNHDA, CDR2 SQIVND (reference sequence). There are 15 residues in the CDR3.

This clone showed up just once. The rearrangement uses TRBV5-6 and TRBJ1-1; TRBD1 might be the D (6 bases). V was shortened by 4 bases and J by 6 bases, with 16 bases between the two germline ends. CDR3 length equals 14 residues. Per the germline V gene, CDR1 is SGHDT and CDR2 is YYEEEE. CDR3 amino acids: CASSTLTYRAEAFF. DNA for the CDR3: TGTGCCAGCAGCACCCTAACCTACAGGGCTGAAGCTTTCTTT.

This chain joins TRBV5-5 and TRBJ2-2; the match to TRBD2 covers 10 bases. CDR3 length: 18 residues. V shed 0 bases and J 0 bases; nucleotides not matched to a gene: 5. Germline V gives CDR1 SGHKS, CDR2 YYEKEE (reference sequence). The CDR3 nucleotides read TGTGCCAGCAGCTTGGTGCGGGGACTAGCGACGAACACCGGGGAGCTGTTTTTT. Protein product: CASSLVRGLATNTGELFF.

The chain recombines TRBV2 with TRBJ1-2; possibly TRBD1 for D (5 bases). The ends were cut back, 5 bases at V and 8 bases at J, with 15 bases in the middle. CDR1 SNHLY and CDR2 FYNNEI come from the germline V gene. The length of the CDR3 is 13 residues. The CDR3 here is CASSFKTDYGYTF. For the CDR3, the DNA is TGTGCCAGCAGTTTTAAGACAGATTACGGCTACACCTTC.

V is TRBV7-8 and J is TRBJ2-2; possibly TRBD2 for D (6 bases). The CDR3 length is 16 residues. V lost 0 bases and J 4 bases, leaving 12 bases between the germline ends. Germline V gene data show CDR1 as SGHVS and CDR2 as FQNEAQ. CDR3 protein: CASSLARTSTTGELFF. CDR3 coding DNA: TGTGCCAGCAGCTTAGCCCGAACTAGCACCACCGGGGAGCTGTTTTTT.

The chain uses TRBV7-2 and TRBJ2-7, with TRBD1 identical over 7 bases. The CDR3 consists of 14 residues. Germline CDR1 is SGHTA and CDR2 is FQGNSA. J gave up 2 bases and V 5 bases, and 6 bases lay outside the gene matches. The CDR3 loop reads CASSPRDSTYEQYF. The CDR3 DNA reads TGTGCCAGCAGCCCTCGGGACAGCACCTACGAGCAGTACTTC.

The chain recombines TRBV2 with TRBJ1-1; perhaps TRBD1 as D (5 bases). This CDR3 spans 12 amino acids. Germline V gene data show CDR1 as SNHLY and CDR2 as FYNNEI. In DNA, the CDR3 is TGTGCGACGACCGGGGGGTCGCGGGAAGCTTTCTTT. It is translated as CATTGGSREAFF.

The chain couples TRBV30 to TRBJ1-3; D remains unclear. The length of the CDR3 is 17 residues. Per the germline V gene, CDR1 is GTSNPN and CDR2 is SVGIG (reference sequence). V shed 0 bases and J shed 5 bases, with 20 bases lying between them. CDR3 bases: TGTGCCTGGAGTGTACACTCGGACTCATCGCCCCGAAACACCATATATTTT. Translation: CAWSVHSDSSPRNTIYF.

The chain employs TRBV3-1 (or the pseudogene TRBV3-2) and TRBJ1-2; D not resolved. Germline values: CDR1 LGHDT, CDR2 YNNKEL (reference sequence). CDR3 length equals 20 residues. Trimming took off 0 bases at V and 4 bases at J, with 27 bases between the two ends. In DNA form, the CDR3 reads TGTGCCAGCAGCCAAGATTTGGGTTTTGGGAGGGTGAGTTCTCTCTATGGCTACACCTTC. Its protein product is CASSQDLGFGRVSSLYGYTF.